A selection of T cell receptor beta chains follows, all from one sample in a study of shared clonotypes between healthy human individuals. The data were produced by immunoSEQ multiplex PCR, yet TCRdb's version contains in-frame clones alone and is incomplete. In the table there are fewer than 400,000 clones, approximately 74% of which are singletons. Sequenced material: memory CD4+ T cells sorted from blood. The receptor set was obtained from a man younger than 45 in good health. Both conserved end residues are part of each CDR3. The D gene is left open where the match is weak. Size is stated for part of the rows, as once, few or many counts, or as a class when the clone is expanded.

D gene,clone size,J gene,V gene,CDR3 protein,CDR3 DNA
.,.,TRBJ2-5,TRBV2,CASSSAVGQQTQYF,TGTGCCAGCAGTTCGGCCGTGGGCCAGCAGACCCAGTACTTC
.,.,TRBJ2-1,TRBV7-9,CASSPGGWDNEQFF,TGTGCCAGCAGCCCCGGGGGCTGGGATAATGAGCAGTTCTTC
.,few,TRBJ2-7,TRBV28,CASRDATYEQYF,TGTGCCAGCAGGGATGCAACCTACGAGCAGTACTTC
.,.,TRBJ2-3,TRBV29-1,CSVEGGDTQYF,TGCAGCGTTGAAGGCGGAGATACGCAGTATTTT
.,many,TRBJ1-1,TRBV7-2,CASSFGGNTEAFF,TGTGCCAGCAGCTTTGGGGGGAACACTGAAGCTTTCTTT
.,.,TRBJ1-1,TRBV27,CASSLSREAEAFF,TGTGCCAGCAGTTTATCTCGAGAGGCTGAAGCTTTCTTT
TRBD2,.,TRBJ2-2,TRBV2,CASSVGLAGPSGIGELFF,TGTGCCAGCAGTGTGGGCCTAGCGGGGCCATCGGGGATCGGGGAGCTGTTTTTT
.,.,TRBJ2-3,TRBV25-1,CASSGQRYTDTQYF,TGTGCCAGCAGCGGACAGAGATACACAGATACGCAGTATTTT
TRBD1,.,TRBJ2-7,TRBV18,CASSPRQGLAAEQYF,TGTGCCAGCTCACCGCGACAGGGGTTGGCTGCCGAGCAGTACTTC
.,.,TRBJ1-1,TRBV6-1,CASAITGPTEAFF,TGTGCCAGTGCTATCACAGGGCCCACTGAAGCTTTCTTT
.,.,TRBJ2-7,TRBV7-9,CASSLDYGAGDPYEQYF,TGTGCCAGCAGCTTGGACTACGGGGCAGGGGACCCCTACGAGCAGTACTTC
.,.,TRBJ1-3,TRBV5-1,CASSLELISGNTIYF,TGCGCCAGCAGCTTGGAACTGATCTCTGGAAACACCATATATTTT
TRBD2,.,TRBJ2-4,TRBV4-3,CASSHTTSRGGYIQYF,TGCGCCAGCAGCCACACGACTAGCCGGGGGGGGTACATTCAGTACTTC
.,many,TRBJ1-1,TRBV5-1,CASSLAPGMNTEAFF,TGCGCCAGCAGCTTGGCCCCGGGGATGAACACTGAAGCTTTCTTT
.,.,TRBJ2-2,TRBV9,CASSVVAYTGELFF,TGTGCCAGCAGCGTAGTGGCGTACACCGGGGAGCTGTTTTTT
TRBD2,once,TRBJ2-7,TRBV28,CASSFAGTSGNEQYF,TGTGCCAGCAGTTTCGCGGGGACTAGCGGGAACGAGCAGTACTTC
.,.,TRBJ2-7,TRBV6-6,CASSNSGVGEQYF,TGTGCCAGCAGCAACTCAGGGGTAGGAGAGCAGTACTTC
TRBD2,.,TRBJ2-2,TRBV19,CASSSGGYGELFF,TGTGCCAGTAGCTCGGGGGGTTACGGGGAGCTGTTTTTT
.,.,TRBJ2-7,TRBV19,CASSRRTTSYEQYF,TGTGCCAGTAGTAGGAGGACGACATCCTACGAGCAGTACTTC
TRBD1,.,TRBJ1-1,TRBV28,CASSFLGGFPEAFF,TGTGCCAGCAGTTTTTTAGGGGGCTTCCCTGAAGCTTTCTTT
.,.,TRBJ1-1,TRBV2,CASRERENTEAFF,TGTGCCAGCAGGGAAAGGGAGAACACTGAAGCTTTCTTT
TRBD2,.,TRBJ2-3,TRBV5-1,CASSRLAGASDTQYF,TGCGCCAGCAGCCGACTAGCGGGAGCATCCGATACGCAGTATTTT
.,.,TRBJ1-1,TRBV4-3,CASSQDGREAEAFF,TGCGCCAGCAGCCAAGATGGCAGGGAGGCTGAAGCTTTCTTT
TRBD2,.,TRBJ2-5,TRBV2,CASSSGTSRQETQYF,TGTGCCAGCAGTTCCGGGACTAGCCGCCAAGAGACCCAGTACTTC
.,.,TRBJ2-3,TRBV19,CASSMRASKNTQYF,TGTGCCAGTAGTATGAGGGCTAGCAAAAATACGCAGTATTTT
.,.,TRBJ1-1,TRBV7-2,CASSGGHNTEAFF,TGTGCCAGCAGCGGAGGACACAACACTGAAGCTTTCTTT
TRBD1,.,TRBJ1-1,TRBV7-8,CASSVDRVTEAFF,TGTGCCAGCAGCGTGGACAGGGTCACTGAAGCTTTCTTT
.,.,TRBJ2-3,TRBV2,CASRSGTDTQYF,TGTGCCAGCCGGTCCGGCACAGATACGCAGTATTTT
.,few,TRBJ1-1,TRBV5-1,CASSLLVNTEAFF,TGCGCCAGCAGCTTGCTCGTGAACACTGAAGCTTTCTTT
.,.,TRBJ2-2,TRBV6-5,CASMGTVNTGELFF,TGTGCCAGCATGGGCACCGTGAACACCGGGGAGCTGTTTTTT
TRBD1,.,TRBJ1-5,TRBV4-3,CASSQDRGSNQPQHF,TGCGCCAGCAGCCAGGACAGGGGGAGCAATCAGCCCCAGCATTTT
.,.,TRBJ2-7,TRBV5-4,CASSSRQDAYGQYF,TGTGCCAGCAGCTCCCGACAGGATGCCTACGGGCAGTACTTC
.,.,TRBJ2-1,TRBV5-4,CASSLGGVGANEQFF,TGTGCCAGCAGCTTAGGGGGAGTGGGGGCCAATGAGCAGTTCTTC
.,.,TRBJ2-7,TRBV11-3,CASSPSNDYEQYF,TGTGCCAGCAGCCCCTCAAACGACTACGAGCAGTACTTC
TRBD2,.,TRBJ2-2,TRBV5-1,CASSLAGGDTGELFF,TGCGCCAGCAGCTTGGCGGGAGGGGACACCGGGGAGCTGTTTTTT
.,.,TRBJ1-1,TRBV30,CAWSTANTEAFF,TGTGCCTGGTCCACGGCTAACACTGAAGCTTTCTTT
.,.,TRBJ2-3,TRBV29-1,CSALWGDTQYF,TGCAGCGCCCTCTGGGGAGATACGCAGTATTTT
TRBD2,.,TRBJ2-2,TRBV10-2,CASTSLAGAAGELFF,TGCGCCAGCACGTCCCTAGCGGGAGCGGCCGGGGAGCTGTTTTTT
.,.,TRBJ2-3,TRBV7-8,CASSLRGNTDTQYF,TGTGCCAGCAGCTTACGGGGGAACACAGATACGCAGTATTTT
TRBD2,.,TRBJ2-3,TRBV27,CASSLWLRGSTDTQYF,TGTGCCAGCAGTTTATGGTTGCGGGGGAGCACAGATACGCAGTATTTT
.,.,TRBJ2-3,TRBV27,CASSRRRAGGTDTQYF,TGTGCCAGCAGTCGACGGCGGGCCGGCGGCACAGATACGCAGTATTTT
.,.,TRBJ1-2,TRBV7-8,CASSLEGTPNYGYTF,TGTGCCAGCAGCTTAGAAGGGACACCAAACTATGGCTACACCTTC